These T cell receptor beta chains were read from a single sample in a study of blood T cell repertoires in COVID-19. The assay was immunoSEQ multiplex PCR, and TCRdb's table has in-frame clones only and misses some. The table has 200,000 to 250,000 clones, 75% to 85% seen once. Sequences were obtained from peripheral blood. The receptors were sampled from a human donor in a cohort sampled during active COVID-19. CDR3s include the opening cysteine and the closing phenylalanine or tryptophan. The D gene is left open where the match is weak. The size entry is marked missing in some rows and otherwise reads once, few, many or a size class.

v_call	clone_size	j_call	d_call	cdr3_nt	cdr3_aa
TRBV13	once	TRBJ2-5	.	TGTGCCAGCAGCCTTGGGGCGGGGCACCAAGAGACCCAGTACTTC	CASSLGAGHQETQYF
TRBV18	.	TRBJ2-7	TRBD2	TGTGCCAGCTCACCCCAACCGGGGACTAGAGGCGCCGAGCAGTACTTC	CASSPQPGTRGAEQYF
TRBV6-5	.	TRBJ1-2	TRBD1	TGTGCCAGCAGTCCAACGGGACAGGGACTTGGCTACACCTTC	CASSPTGQGLGYTF
TRBV7-9	.	TRBJ2-2	.	TGTGCCAGCAGGGCAGGTCATACCGGGGAGCTGTTTTTT	CASRAGHTGELFF
TRBV27	.	TRBJ1-2	TRBD1	TGTGCCAGCAGTTCTACAGGGACAGCTAACTATGGCTACACCTTC	CASSSTGTANYGYTF
TRBV2	.	TRBJ1-1	.	TGTGCCAGCACCCTTATGAACACTGAAGCTTTCTTT	CASTLMNTEAFF
TRBV4-1	.	TRBJ2-1	.	TGCGCCAGCAGCCCCTTCGGGGGAGGCTCCTACAATGAGCAGTTCTTC	CASSPFGGGSYNEQFF
TRBV14	once	TRBJ1-5	.	TGTGCCAGCAGCCAAGATCTGAATCAGCCCCAGCATTTT	CASSQDLNQPQHF
TRBV11-3	.	TRBJ1-4	.	TGTGCCAGCAGCTTATTCTGTGTGGGAGGGGAGATTGCAACTAATGAAAAACTGTTTTTT	CASSLFCVGGEIATNEKLFF
TRBV11-2	.	TRBJ2-5	.	TGTGCCAGCAGCTTAGCGGGAGAGACCCAGTACTTC	CASSLAGETQYF
TRBV5-1	many	TRBJ2-5	TRBD1	TGCGCCAGCAGCCGGACCGGGACAGGGGGCCAAGAGACCCAGTACTTC	CASSRTGTGGQETQYF
TRBV28	.	TRBJ1-2	TRBD1	TGTGCCAGCTCGAGAGGGGACAGGGTTTATGGCTACACCTTC	CASSRGDRVYGYTF
TRBV2	.	TRBJ2-7	.	TGTGCCAGCAGTTCCGGGACTCCTTACGAGCAGTACTTC	CASSSGTPYEQYF
TRBV2	.	TRBJ1-3	.	TGTGCCAGCAACCCGACATTCGCTGGAAACACCATATATTTT	CASNPTFAGNTIYF
TRBV5-5	.	TRBJ1-1	.	TGTGCCAGCAGCCCTGACAGGACAACAAACACTGAAGCTTTCTTT	CASSPDRTTNTEAFF
TRBV20-1	.	TRBJ2-7	TRBD2	TGCAGTGCAAGTGGCGGGAGGCACAAGACCTACGAGCAGTACTTC	CSASGGRHKTYEQYF
TRBV19	.	TRBJ2-4	.	TGTGCCAGTAGTAAACAGGGTGGGATAGCCAAAAACATTCAGTACTTC	CASSKQGGIAKNIQYF
TRBV11-3	.	TRBJ2-7	.	TGTGCCAGCAGCTTTGGGGAGTTGTACGAGCAGTACTTC	CASSFGELYEQYF
TRBV18	once	TRBJ1-6	.	TGTGCCAGCTCGAGGGACACTAATTCACCCCTCCACTTT	CASSRDTNSPLHF
TRBV6-2/TRBV6-3	.	TRBJ1-1	TRBD1	TGTGCCAGCAGTGGAACCGGGACAGGGGGGTCTGAAGCTTTCTTT	CASSGTGTGGSEAFF
TRBV2	.	TRBJ1-5	.	TGTGCCAGCACCCATGGGTCCGAGGGAGATCAGCCCCAGCATTTT	CASTHGSEGDQPQHF
TRBV4-1	.	TRBJ2-5	.	TGCGCCAGCAGCCAAGGCCCGACTTCCCCCGAACGGGAGACCCAGTACTTC	CASSQGPTSPERETQYF
TRBV9	.	TRBJ2-7	TRBD2	TGTGCCAGCAGCTCCGGGTCGGGGGGAGGGCCGTACGAGCAGTACTTC	CASSSGSGGGPYEQYF
TRBV27	.	TRBJ1-6	.	TGTGCCAGCAGTTTAGGGAGGGAAGGATCACCCCTCCACTTT	CASSLGREGSPLHF
TRBV5-6	once	TRBJ2-5	.	TGTGCCAGCAGCTTGGTGCTGAGACAAGAGACCCAGTACTTC	CASSLVLRQETQYF
TRBV5-1	.	TRBJ2-2	TRBD1	TGCGCCAGCAGCTCAACAAGCGGGACAGGGGAAAACACCGGGGAGCTGTTTTTT	CASSSTSGTGENTGELFF
TRBV18	.	TRBJ2-4	.	TGTGCCAGCTCAAACACCCTCGGGAAAAACATTCAGTACTTC	CASSNTLGKNIQYF
TRBV18	.	TRBJ2-7	.	TGTGCCAGCTCACCAGACAGGCTTGGCTACGAGCAGTACTTC	CASSPDRLGYEQYF
TRBV10-3	once	TRBJ2-1	TRBD2	TGTGCCATTTCGGGACTAGCGGGTTCAGTCACGGGCAATGAGCAGTTCTTC	CAISGLAGSVTGNEQFF
TRBV5-3	.	TRBJ2-2	TRBD2	TGTGCCAGAAGCTTTGCTAGCGGGAAGGTTAACACCGGGGAGCTGTTTTTT	CARSFASGKVNTGELFF
TRBV6-6	.	TRBJ1-4	TRBD1	TGTGCCAGCAGTTATACGGACGGGACAGTGAATGAAAAACTGTTTTTT	CASSYTDGTVNEKLFF
TRBV10-3	.	TRBJ1-2	TRBD1	TGTGCCATCAGGAGTGACAGGGAAGGCCGGGGGGGCTACACCTTC	CAIRSDREGRGGYTF
TRBV28	many	TRBJ1-1	TRBD1	TGTGCCAGCAGTCCTAACAGGGGGCGAGGGACTGAAGCTTTCTTT	CASSPNRGRGTEAFF
TRBV21-1	.	TRBJ1-1	.	TGTGCCAGCAGCAAAGTTCTACGTCTGAACACTGAAGCTTTCTTT	CASSKVLRLNTEAFF
TRBV6-1	.	TRBJ1-1	TRBD1	TGTGCCAGCAGTGCCAGACAGGGATCAGTGGACACTGAAGCTTTCTTT	CASSARQGSVDTEAFF
TRBV4-1	.	TRBJ2-6	TRBD1	TGCGCCAGCAGCCAGGGCGGGAGAGACAGGGGGCGCCCTGGGGCCAACGTCCTGACTTTC	CASSQGGRDRGRPGANVLTF
TRBV5-1	.	TRBJ2-5	.	TGCGCCAGCAGCTTGGAAACAGGAGCATTGGCAAAGACCCAGTACTTC	CASSLETGALAKTQYF
TRBV2	once	TRBJ2-7	TRBD1	TGTGCCAGCAGTCGGGACAGGCAACACTACGAGCAGTACTTC	CASSRDRQHYEQYF
TRBV19	.	TRBJ2-1	.	TGTGCCAGTAGTATAAACCAACTAGGTGGCGATGAGCAGTTCTTC	CASSINQLGGDEQFF
TRBV28	.	TRBJ2-7	.	TGTGCCAGCAGTTTCCCAAACCGGGGGACGTACTTC	CASSFPNRGTYF
TRBV2	once	TRBJ2-3	TRBD1	TGTGCCAGCAGTGAAGAAGGAGGGACAGGGTCCACAGATACGCAGTATTTT	CASSEEGGTGSTDTQYF
TRBV7-8	.	TRBJ2-7	.	TGTGCCAGCAGCTTTATGAGGGCGTCTAACGAGCAGTACTTC	CASSFMRASNEQYF
TRBV5-1	few	TRBJ2-7	.	TGCGCCAGCAGCTTGGATCCCCCCGGGACTGCCACCTACGAGCAGTACTTC	CASSLDPPGTATYEQYF
TRBV21-1	.	TRBJ2-7	.	TGTGCCAGCAGCCTAAACAGGGGGCGCGGCGAGCAGTACTTC	CASSLNRGRGEQYF
TRBV18	.	TRBJ2-1	.	TGTGCCAGCTCATCGACAGGCTCCAATGAGCAGTTCTTC	CASSSTGSNEQFF
TRBV9	once	TRBJ2-1	TRBD2	TGTGCCAGCAGCGTAACCATTAGCGGGAGTCCCTACAATGAGCAGTTCTTC	CASSVTISGSPYNEQFF
TRBV11-2	.	TRBJ2-7	.	TGTGCCAGCAGCTCCCAATCTGGGAGAGCCCCCTACGAGCAGTACTTC	CASSSQSGRAPYEQYF
TRBV4-1	few	TRBJ1-1	.	TGCGCCAGCAGCCAAGCCTCCCAGGTGAGAGCTTTCTTT	CASSQASQVRAFF
TRBV7-2	.	TRBJ2-1	TRBD1	TGTGCCAGCCAGAGGGGACAGGAATACAATGAGCAGTTCTTC	CASQRGQEYNEQFF
TRBV10-3	.	TRBJ2-7	TRBD2	TGTGCCATCAGTGCCAGGGCTAGCGGGCCCTACGAGCAGTACTTC	CAISARASGPYEQYF
TRBV28	.	TRBJ1-5	TRBD1	TGTGCCAGCAGTCATCGACAGGGGGCAGGACAGCCCCAGCATTTT	CASSHRQGAGQPQHF
TRBV28	once	TRBJ2-1	TRBD2	TGTGCCAGCACCACCGGGACTAGCCCCTTGGGATTCTCCTACAATGAGCAGTTCTTC	CASTTGTSPLGFSYNEQFF